The next 9 T cell receptor beta chains were all read from a single sample in a study of OX40 agonist ivuxolimab in advanced cancers. Sequenced by immunoSEQ multiplex PCR; TCRdb stores in-frame clones only, minus some. The sample shows 65,000 to 90,000 clones, roughly four fifths of them seen only once. The sequencing used CD4+ or CD8+ T cells sorted from blood, collected in a trial of the OX40 agonist ivuxolimab. These receptors were collected from an adult with an advanced solid tumor such as melanoma, head and neck, liver or kidney cancer.

The gene calls are TRBV4-2 and TRBJ1-6; tentatively, D is TRBD1 (6 bases). This CDR3 has 18 residues. The V and J ends lost 4 bases and 0 bases respectively, with 16 bases between them. In germline, CDR1 is LGHNA, CDR2 YNFKEQ. The CDR3 reads CASSPTGINSSYNSPLHF. The CDR3, as DNA: TGTGCCAGCAGCCCGACAGGAATCAATAGCTCCTATAATTCACCCCTCCACTTT.

This clone has a handful of counts. The chain links TRBV28 to TRBJ1-4, with 8 bases fitting TRBD1. J lost 6 bases, V lost 6 bases, and 6 bases had no gene match. Germline values: CDR1 MDHEN, CDR2 SYDVKM. There are 14 residues in the CDR3. CDR3 DNA: TGTGCCAGCAGCCCAGGGGGCTCGGATGAAAAACTGTTTTTT. Protein product: CASSPGGSDEKLFF.

The chain links TRBV18 to TRBJ2-2, with unresolved D. Germline CDR1 is KGHSH and CDR2 is LQKENI. The V gene lost 2 bases and the J gene lost 2 bases, with 3 bases spanning the gap. This CDR3 spans 13 amino acids. The CDR3: CASSPRNTGELFF. The CDR3 DNA reads TGTGCCAGCTCACCAAGAAACACCGGGGAGCTGTTTTTT.

A single count supports this clone. This chain links TRBV9 with TRBJ2-2; D gene ambiguous. With 3 bases removed from V and 1 base from J, the gap between germline ends came to 4 bases. The CDR3 is made up of 13 amino acids. CDR1 SGDLS and CDR2 YYNGEE come from the germline V gene. CDR3 amino acids: CASSEGNTGELFF. CDR3 coding DNA: TGTGCCAGCAGCGAAGGGAACACCGGGGAGCTGTTTTTT. Complete variable domain (other parts from reference TRBV9 and TRBJ2-2): DSGVTQTPKHLITATGQRVTLRCSPRSGDLSVYWYQQSLDQGLQFLIQYYNGEERAKGNILERFSAQQFPDLHSELNLSSLELGDSALYFCASSEGNTGELFFGEGSRLTVL.

CDR3 DNA sequence: TGTGCCAGCAGCTTAACACGGGGCTCAACTAATGAAAAACTGTTTTTT. Amino acids: CASSLTRGSTNEKLFF. The chain carries TRBV7-9 and TRBJ1-4; weak D call: TRBD1 (5 bases). The CDR3 length is 16 residues. Germline V gives CDR1 SEHNR, CDR2 FQNEAQ (reference sequence). V shed 2 bases and J shed 0 bases, with 10 bases lying between them.

The CDR3 DNA reads TGTGCCAGCAGCCCCGGACAGAGAGAACCCTACGAGCAGTACTTC. Translated: CASSPGQREPYEQYF. This chain links TRBV28 with TRBJ2-7, with D possibly matching TRBD1 (6 bases). CDR3 length: 15 residues. The germline gives CDR1 MDHEN, CDR2 SYDVKM. Trimming removed 6 bases from V and 2 bases from J, with 17 bases in between.

This rearrangement joins TRBV9 to TRBJ2-5; no clear D gene. From germline, CDR1 is SGDLS and CDR2 YYNGEE. V lost 3 bases to trimming and J lost 1 base, with 13 bases between them. The CDR3 covers 15 residues. CDR3 protein: CASSDQVGFQETQYF. In DNA form, the CDR3 reads TGTGCCAGCAGCGACCAAGTGGGGTTCCAAGAGACCCAGTACTTC.

This chain links TRBV19 with TRBJ1-2; D gene uncertain. Germline V gives CDR1 LNHDA, CDR2 SQIVND (reference sequence). The length of the CDR3 is 14 residues. V lost 4 bases and J 0 bases, leaving 9 bases between the germline ends. The CDR3 region is CASSKGETNYGYTF. The CDR3 nucleotides are TGTGCCAGTAGTAAGGGCGAGACTAACTATGGCTACACCTTC.

This clone was observed a single time. V and J are TRBV5-1 and TRBJ2-1, with unresolved D. CDR1 is SGHRS, CDR2 YFSETQ, per germline. Trimming shortened V by 6 bases and J by 3 bases, and 16 bases separated the two germline ends. This CDR3 has 15 amino acids. CDR3 nucleotides: TGCGCCAGCACCCCTTTAGGGTCTAACTACAATGAGCAGTTCTTC. It specifies CASTPLGSNYNEQFF.